This T cell receptor (beta chain) originates from a study of blood T cells in healthy people across ages. The table lists this clonotype with a few counts. The authors ran a second PCR of roughly 6 to 12 cycles using a sample-barcoded 5' primer and a J-beta primer mix. Every cDNA molecule bore a tag from a template-switch adaptor containing 12 random nucleotides. Via MiXCR, TCRdb re-called the 5' RACE reads, giving one row per CDR3 protein. The repertoire consists of fewer than 2 million distinct CDR3 sequences, with roughly 43% occurring once and the leading ten covering about 23%. Per germline, CDR1 SEHNR and CDR2 FQNEAQ (reference sequence). V was trimmed by 0 bases and J by 5 bases, leaving 11 bases between them. This CDR3 is built from 16 residues.

This TCR derives from a human donor in good health. Sequences were obtained from blood. The rearrangement uses TRBV7-9 and TRBJ2-6, with D perhaps TRBD1 or TRBD2 (5 bases each). The CDR3 coding sequence is TGTGCCAGCAGCTTAGCTAGGGACGAGAGGGCCAACGTCCTGACTTTC. This translates into CASSLARDERANVLTF. Looking up the rest from reference TRBV7-9 and TRBJ2-6 gives the full variable domain: DTGVSQNPRHKITKRGQNVTFRCDPISEHNRLYWYRQTLGQGPEFLTYFQNEAQLEKSRLLSDRFSAERPKGSFSTLEIQRTEQGDSAMYLCASSLARDERANVLTFGAGSRLTVL.